A selection of T cell receptor beta chains follows, all from one sample in a study of blood T cell repertoires in COVID-19. Repertoires were generated with immunoSEQ multiplex PCR, while TCRdb's copy carries only in-frame clones and drops some. The sample records about 400,000 clones, 88% being singletons. The sequenced sample was PBMCs or T cells enriched from blood (not recorded which). The receptor set was obtained from a woman aged 40-49 years with acute COVID-19. Both conserved end residues are part of each CDR3. D genes are given only for firm matches. Clone size is given for some rows only: seen once, a few or many times, or a class if the clone is expanded.

V gene: TRBV7-2; D gene: NA; J gene: TRBJ1-6; clone size: NA; CDR3 DNA: TGTGCCAGCAGCTTAGCGCCTGGGGGCAGCTCCTATAATTCACCCCTCCACTTT; CDR3 protein: CASSLAPGGSSYNSPLHF
V gene: TRBV5-6; D gene: TRBD1; J gene: TRBJ2-1; clone size: NA; CDR3 DNA: TGTGCCAGCAGCTTAGATACAGGGGCGAACTCCTACAATGAGCAGTTCTTC; CDR3 protein: CASSLDTGANSYNEQFF
V gene: TRBV7-9; D gene: TRBD1; J gene: TRBJ1-2; clone size: NA; CDR3 DNA: TGTGCCAGCAGCTCCGGGGACAGGGGAAGATTAGCTAACTATGGCTACACCTTC; CDR3 protein: CASSSGDRGRLANYGYTF
V gene: TRBV24-1; D gene: TRBD2; J gene: TRBJ2-3; clone size: NA; CDR3 DNA: TGTGCCACCAGTGATCCCGGGACTACCACAGATACGCAGTATTTT; CDR3 protein: CATSDPGTTTDTQYF
V gene: TRBV19; D gene: NA; J gene: TRBJ2-2; clone size: NA; CDR3 DNA: TGTGCCAGTAGTCGAGGGGACTCGAACACCGGGGAGCTGTTTTTT; CDR3 protein: CASSRGDSNTGELFF
V gene: TRBV6-1; D gene: NA; J gene: TRBJ1-1; clone size: NA; CDR3 DNA: TGTGCCAGCAGTGAAATTTATACCACAGGGATCTTT; CDR3 protein: CASSEIYTTGIF
V gene: TRBV7-8; D gene: NA; J gene: TRBJ2-3; clone size: NA; CDR3 DNA: TGTGCCAGCAGCTTAGCGCAGGTAGATACGCAGTATTTT; CDR3 protein: CASSLAQVDTQYF
V gene: TRBV30; D gene: NA; J gene: TRBJ2-3; clone size: NA; CDR3 DNA: TGTGCCTGGAGTGTAGGCGGCGGGGACTCTAGCACAGATACGCAGTATTTT; CDR3 protein: CAWSVGGGDSSTDTQYF
V gene: TRBV18; D gene: NA; J gene: TRBJ1-4; clone size: NA; CDR3 DNA: TGTGCCAGCTCACGGACAGAAAAACTGTTTTTT; CDR3 protein: CASSRTEKLFF
V gene: TRBV27; D gene: NA; J gene: TRBJ2-3; clone size: NA; CDR3 DNA: TGTGCCAGCAGTGGGGTAGGGGGGGGTACGCAGTATTTT; CDR3 protein: CASSGVGGGTQYF
V gene: TRBV6-5; D gene: NA; J gene: TRBJ1-1; clone size: NA; CDR3 DNA: TGTGCCAGCAGAAAAACAGGGGAAGCTTTCTTT; CDR3 protein: CASRKTGEAFF
V gene: TRBV5-1; D gene: TRBD1; J gene: TRBJ2-7; clone size: NA; CDR3 DNA: TGCGCCAGCAGACAGGGACAGGGGGCATACGAGCAGTACTTC; CDR3 protein: CASRQGQGAYEQYF
V gene: TRBV2; D gene: NA; J gene: TRBJ1-1; clone size: few; CDR3 DNA: TGTGCCAGCAGGGTCAAATCCCAGGGGTTCGCTGAAGCTTTCTTT; CDR3 protein: CASRVKSQGFAEAFF
V gene: TRBV6-5; D gene: NA; J gene: TRBJ1-6; clone size: NA; CDR3 DNA: TGTGCCAGCAGTTGGGACAACTATAATTCACCCCTCCACTTT; CDR3 protein: CASSWDNYNSPLHF
V gene: TRBV4-1; D gene: NA; J gene: TRBJ2-7; clone size: NA; CDR3 DNA: TGCGCCAGCAGCGCGGGGCACACCAGAGAGAAGTACTTC; CDR3 protein: CASSAGHTREKYF
V gene: TRBV10-2; D gene: NA; J gene: TRBJ1-5; clone size: NA; CDR3 DNA: TGCGCCAGCAGTGTAACAGGGTACGATCAGCCCCAGCATTTT; CDR3 protein: CASSVTGYDQPQHF
V gene: TRBV2; D gene: NA; J gene: TRBJ2-3; clone size: NA; CDR3 DNA: TGTGCCAGCAGTCAGGGGCCAAACCCGACCACAGATACGCAGTATTTT; CDR3 protein: CASSQGPNPTTDTQYF
V gene: TRBV5-1; D gene: NA; J gene: TRBJ2-6; clone size: NA; CDR3 DNA: TGCGCCAGCAGCGTGGGACAAAATTATCCTGGGGCCAACGTCCTGACTTTC; CDR3 protein: CASSVGQNYPGANVLTF
V gene: TRBV5-1; D gene: NA; J gene: TRBJ2-1; clone size: NA; CDR3 DNA: TGCGCCAGCAGCCCGGAGGCTCTAGTCAACAATGAGCAGTTCTTC; CDR3 protein: CASSPEALVNNEQFF
V gene: TRBV14; D gene: NA; J gene: TRBJ2-7; clone size: NA; CDR3 DNA: TGTGCCAGCAGCCAAGGTTTAGGACAGACCTACGAGCAGTACTTC; CDR3 protein: CASSQGLGQTYEQYF
V gene: TRBV3-1/TRBV3-2; D gene: NA; J gene: TRBJ2-2; clone size: NA; CDR3 DNA: TGTGCCAGCAGCCAACACAGACAGGCGGCAACCGGGGAGCTGTTTTTT; CDR3 protein: CASSQHRQAATGELFF
V gene: TRBV2; D gene: NA; J gene: TRBJ2-3; clone size: few; CDR3 DNA: TGTGCCAGCAGTGGATCGGGGAACAGAGGCACAGATACGCAGTATTTT; CDR3 protein: CASSGSGNRGTDTQYF
V gene: TRBV29-1; D gene: TRBD1; J gene: TRBJ1-1; clone size: NA; CDR3 DNA: TGCAGCGCTACCGAAACAGGGGGTACTGAAGCTTTCTTT; CDR3 protein: CSATETGGTEAFF
V gene: TRBV27; D gene: NA; J gene: TRBJ1-2; clone size: few; CDR3 DNA: TGTGCCAGCAAGAGCAGGGGAAACTATGGCTACACCTTC; CDR3 protein: CASKSRGNYGYTF
V gene: TRBV11-3; D gene: NA; J gene: TRBJ2-1; clone size: NA; CDR3 DNA: TGTGCCAGCAGCTTAGCAGGGAATCTGAATGAGCAGTTCTTC; CDR3 protein: CASSLAGNLNEQFF
V gene: TRBV7-9; D gene: TRBD1; J gene: TRBJ1-2; clone size: NA; CDR3 DNA: TGTGCCAGCAGCTCCCAACCCGGACAGGGTCGAGTTGGCTATGGCTACACCTTC; CDR3 protein: CASSSQPGQGRVGYGYTF
V gene: TRBV2; D gene: NA; J gene: TRBJ1-6; clone size: NA; CDR3 DNA: TGTGCCAGCAGTGTGGAACAGTCACCCCTCCACTTT; CDR3 protein: CASSVEQSPLHF
V gene: TRBV24-1; D gene: NA; J gene: TRBJ2-5; clone size: NA; CDR3 DNA: TGTGCCACCAGTGATTTGCACGGGGTTCAGGCCCACCGAGAGACCCAGTACTTC; CDR3 protein: CATSDLHGVQAHRETQYF
V gene: TRBV6-5; D gene: NA; J gene: TRBJ1-5; clone size: NA; CDR3 DNA: TGTGCCAGCAGTCAGGACTTTAATCAGCCCCAGCATTTT; CDR3 protein: CASSQDFNQPQHF
V gene: TRBV7-2; D gene: TRBD1; J gene: TRBJ1-2; clone size: once; CDR3 DNA: TGTGCCAGCAGCCAAGAGACAGGGCGCGGCTACACCTTC; CDR3 protein: CASSQETGRGYTF
V gene: TRBV11-2; D gene: NA; J gene: TRBJ1-1; clone size: NA; CDR3 DNA: TGTGCCAGCAGCTCCCCCAGGGGCACTGAAGCTTTCTTT; CDR3 protein: CASSSPRGTEAFF
V gene: TRBV29-1; D gene: NA; J gene: TRBJ2-2; clone size: once; CDR3 DNA: TGCAGCGTGCGGACAGTCTTCACCGGGGAGCTGTTTTTT; CDR3 protein: CSVRTVFTGELFF
V gene: TRBV2; D gene: TRBD1; J gene: TRBJ2-7; clone size: NA; CDR3 DNA: TGTGCCAGCAGTCACCCGGGACAGGGCACCTACGAGCAGTACTTC; CDR3 protein: CASSHPGQGTYEQYF
V gene: TRBV7-8; D gene: TRBD1; J gene: TRBJ2-7; clone size: NA; CDR3 DNA: TGTGCCAGCAGCCCACGGACAGGGGTCATATACGAGCAGTACTTC; CDR3 protein: CASSPRTGVIYEQYF
V gene: TRBV12-3/TRBV12-4; D gene: NA; J gene: TRBJ1-2; clone size: NA; CDR3 DNA: TGTGCCAGCAGCCCGGGGGGCTATGGCTACACCTTC; CDR3 protein: CASSPGGYGYTF
V gene: TRBV6-1; D gene: TRBD1; J gene: TRBJ1-2; clone size: NA; CDR3 DNA: TGTGCCAGCAGTGGGGACAGGCGAAAGGGAAACTATGGCTACACCTTC; CDR3 protein: CASSGDRRKGNYGYTF
V gene: TRBV7-2; D gene: TRBD2; J gene: TRBJ2-7; clone size: once; CDR3 DNA: TGTGCCAGCAGTTCTCCTTTGGGGGGGTACGCCTACGAGCAGTACTTC; CDR3 protein: CASSSPLGGYAYEQYF
V gene: TRBV7-2; D gene: TRBD1; J gene: TRBJ2-7; clone size: NA; CDR3 DNA: TGTGCCAGCAGCTCGACCATTGACAGGGGGCTCTACGAGCAGTACTTC; CDR3 protein: CASSSTIDRGLYEQYF
V gene: TRBV30; D gene: NA; J gene: TRBJ2-7; clone size: NA; CDR3 DNA: TGTGCCTGGAGTCCTTCGGGTTTCTCCTACGAGCAGTACTTC; CDR3 protein: CAWSPSGFSYEQYF
V gene: TRBV7-2; D gene: NA; J gene: TRBJ1-1; clone size: NA; CDR3 DNA: TGTGCCAGCACCAAACGTCGCGGCACTGAAGCTTTCTTT; CDR3 protein: CASTKRRGTEAFF